This TCR beta chain originates from a study of cytomegalovirus exposure and HLA in healthy donors. Study-wide results and limits: According to the study, 160 or so TCR beta chains were cytomegalovirus-associated. A few chains tied to CMV proved CMV antigen-specific in vitro. Most observed TCR sequences were rare, whereas some public TCRs were detected in many donors.

The V gene end was trimmed by 4 bases and the J gene end by 5 bases; junction bases not matched to a gene: 7. CDR1 is KGHSH and CDR2 is LQKENI in the germline V gene. This CDR3 has 16 amino acids. Produced via immunoSEQ multiplex PCR; TCRdb's table is partial and in-frame only. The top ten clones hold about 3% of a sample with approximately 220,000 clones, around 87% of them seen once. Concerning this clone itself: Antigen specificity is unknown.

The V call is TRBV18, the J call TRBJ2-3; TRBD1 aligns across 12 bases. The sample comprised PBMCs. The clonotype originates from a man between 18 and 35 years old in good health and CMV-seronegative. CDR3 nucleotide sequence: TGTGCCAGCTCACGACCGGGACAGGGGGCAAAAGATACGCAGTATTTT. It is translated as CASSRPGQGAKDTQYF.